This entry is about one T cell receptor beta chain. The antigen is not known. PCR employed 60 Vbeta and 13 Jbeta primers. Only in-frame clones appear in the TCRdb table, and some are missing; sequencing was by immunoSEQ multiplex PCR. In the table there are 200,000 or so clones, roughly 83% of which are singletons. Per the germline V gene, CDR1 is SGHRS and CDR2 is YFSETQ. Trimming at V came to 5 bases and at J to 5 bases, leaving 4 bases not matched to a gene. This CDR3 spans 14 amino acids. The source of the sample is a study of cytomegalovirus exposure and HLA in healthy donors. Study-level points and caveats: Later analysis associated a missense DCLRE1C variant with TCR beta V- and J-gene trimming.

As for the donors, each was a healthy bone marrow donor. This clonotype was sampled from a male donor in good health and CMV-seropositive. The chain carries TRBV5-1 and TRBJ1-4, with 9 bases lining up with TRBD1. Sequenced: PBMCs. CDR3 nucleotides: TGCGCCAGCAGGGAGGGGACAGGGAATGAAAAACTGTTTTTT. It yields the protein CASREGTGNEKLFF.